The rows below give T cell receptor beta chains drawn from one sample of a study of cytomegalovirus exposure and HLA in healthy donors. The assay was immunoSEQ multiplex PCR, and TCRdb's table has in-frame clones only and misses some. The sample shows about 160,000 clones, about 75% of them seen only once. The sequenced sample was PBMCs. The receptors here all came from a female donor in good health and CMV-seronegative. Both conserved end residues are part of each CDR3. The D gene is left open where the match is weak. Clone size is stated in some rows and not others, as once, few, many or a class when expanded.

size	V	D	J	CDR3	DNA
-	TRBV29-1	-	TRBJ1-1	CSVSGGNSFNLNTEAFF	TGCAGCGTTAGTGGGGGGAACTCCTTCAACCTGAACACTGAAGCTTTCTTT
-	TRBV29-1	-	TRBJ1-3	CSVEIGAGNTIYF	TGCAGCGTTGAAATAGGGGCTGGAAACACCATATATTTT
once	TRBV2	-	TRBJ2-7	CASSERGYEQYF	TGTGCCAGCAGTGAGCGAGGCTACGAGCAGTACTTC
-	TRBV7-2	TRBD2	TRBJ2-3	CASSTRLAGADTQYF	TGTGCCAGCAGCACCCGGCTAGCGGGGGCAGATACGCAGTATTTT
-	TRBV11-2	TRBD1	TRBJ2-1	CASSLARTGDNEQFF	TGTGCCAGCAGCTTGGCCAGGACAGGGGACAATGAGCAGTTCTTC
-	TRBV7-3	TRBD2	TRBJ2-2	CASSRDYPTGELFF	TGTGCCAGCAGCCGGGACTACCCCACCGGGGAGCTGTTTTTT
-	TRBV4-1	-	TRBJ2-7	CASSQTVEGYYEQYF	TGCGCCAGCAGCCAAACAGTAGAGGGATACTACGAGCAGTACTTC
once	TRBV7-2	TRBD2	TRBJ2-5	CASSRGGTSGRETQYF	TGTGCCAGCAGCAGGGGAGGGACTAGCGGGCGAGAGACCCAGTACTTC
-	TRBV5-1	TRBD2	TRBJ2-7	CASSLPLTSASYEQYF	TGCGCCAGCAGCTTGCCTCTCACTAGCGCCTCCTACGAGCAGTACTTC
-	TRBV18	TRBD1	TRBJ1-5	CASSPPGRGVGNQPQHF	TGTGCCAGCTCACCACCGGGCAGGGGGGTTGGCAATCAGCCCCAGCATTTT
-	TRBV9	-	TRBJ1-1	CASSVSSTGMNTEAFF	TGTGCCAGCAGCGTTTCGTCAACAGGGATGAACACTGAAGCTTTCTTT
few	TRBV19	-	TRBJ1-5	CARQVRPQHF	TGTGCCCGCCAGGTGCGGCCCCAGCATTTT
few	TRBV12-5	TRBD2	TRBJ2-2	CASGWEGSTGELFF	TGTGCTAGTGGTTGGGAGGGTAGCACCGGGGAGCTGTTTTTT
-	TRBV4-1	TRBD1	TRBJ1-2	CASSTGGGGYGYTF	TGCGCCAGCTCCACAGGGGGTGGTGGGTATGGCTACACCTTC
-	TRBV28	-	TRBJ1-4	CASSLGGEKLFF	TGTGCCAGCAGTTTGGGAGGGGAAAAACTGTTTTTT
-	TRBV19	TRBD1	TRBJ2-7	CASSIEGQGRYEQYF	TGTGCCAGTAGTATCGAGGGACAGGGGCGCTACGAGCAGTACTTC
-	TRBV6-6	-	TRBJ1-1	CASSEFRGRMNTEAFF	TGTGCCAGCAGCGAGTTTCGGGGTAGAATGAACACTGAAGCTTTCTTT
-	TRBV29-1	-	TRBJ2-7	CSVGDTSYEQYF	TGCAGCGTTGGGGACACCTCCTACGAGCAGTACTTC
once	TRBV4-3	-	TRBJ1-6	CASSQGRGGSYNSPLHF	TGCGCCAGCAGCCAAGGACGAGGGGGCTCCTATAATTCACCCCTCCACTTT
few	TRBV25-1	TRBD1	TRBJ1-5	CASSPTGRNQPQHF	TGTGCCAGCAGTCCGACAGGGCGCAATCAGCCCCAGCATTTT
-	TRBV5-1	-	TRBJ2-5	CASTWGSGKETQYF	TGCGCCAGTACTTGGGGTAGCGGCAAAGAGACCCAGTACTTC
few	TRBV4-2	TRBD1	TRBJ1-3	CASSHSSGQSSGNTIYF	TGTGCCAGCAGCCATAGTTCGGGACAGAGCTCTGGAAACACCATATATTTT
few	TRBV5-6	TRBD1	TRBJ1-6	CASSSQGGSPLHF	TGTGCCAGCAGCTCACAGGGGGGCTCACCCCTCCACTTT
-	TRBV7-3	TRBD1	TRBJ2-5	CASSRGTGGQETQYF	TGTGCCAGCAGCCGAGGGACAGGGGGTCAAGAGACCCAGTACTTC
-	TRBV7-9	-	TRBJ2-5	CASSLGTSGTQYF	TGTGCCAGCAGCTTAGGGACTTCAGGGACCCAGTACTTC
-	TRBV5-1	-	TRBJ1-1	CASSLGAVGGTEAFF	TGCGCCAGCAGCTTGGGGGCGGTCGGGGGTACTGAAGCTTTCTTT
-	TRBV7-9	-	TRBJ1-1	CASSSVGVEAFF	TGTGCCAGCAGCTCCGTCGGGGTTGAAGCTTTCTTT
-	TRBV6-5	TRBD1	TRBJ1-4	CASSYSGGSEKLFF	TGTGCCAGCAGTTACTCAGGGGGCTCTGAAAAACTGTTTTTT
-	TRBV9	-	TRBJ1-4	CASSTSESSALFF	TGTGCCAGCAGCACCTCCGAGAGCTCCGCGCTGTTTTTT
-	TRBV11-2	TRBD2	TRBJ2-1	CASSLGGLAGGDNEQFF	TGTGCCAGCAGCTTAGGGGGACTAGCGGGGGGGGACAATGAGCAGTTCTTC
-	TRBV2	-	TRBJ2-3	CASRDRDFTDTQYF	TGTGCCAGCCGTGACAGGGACTTCACAGATACGCAGTATTTT
-	TRBV7-7	TRBD1	TRBJ2-1	CASSPRTGTGSYNEQFF	TGTGCTAGCAGCCCTAGGACCGGGACAGGGTCCTACAATGAGCAGTTCTTC
-	TRBV19	-	TRBJ2-2	CASSSGQTTGELFF	TGTGCCAGTAGTAGTGGACAGACCACCGGGGAGCTGTTTTTT
-	TRBV4-1	-	TRBJ1-1	CASSPAAGVGVEAFF	TGCGCCAGCAGCCCTGCCGCGGGCGTGGGCGTAGAAGCTTTCTTT
-	TRBV28	-	TRBJ1-1	CASSSWGGAMNTEAFF	TGTGCCAGCAGCTCCTGGGGGGGGGCCATGAACACTGAAGCTTTCTTT
-	TRBV29-1	TRBD1	TRBJ1-2	CSTRQGANYGYTF	TGCAGCACGCGACAGGGGGCTAACTATGGCTACACCTTC
-	TRBV9	TRBD1	TRBJ2-3	CASSVEGQGLTDTQYF	TGTGCCAGCAGCGTAGAAGGACAGGGGTTAACAGATACGCAGTATTTT
-	TRBV9	TRBD2	TRBJ2-5	CASSVASGKETQYF	TGTGCCAGCAGCGTAGCCAGCGGGAAGGAGACCCAGTACTTC
-	TRBV28	-	TRBJ1-1	CASSRDMWTEAFF	TGTGCCAGCAGTAGGGACATGTGGACTGAAGCTTTCTTT
-	TRBV7-2	TRBD2	TRBJ2-7	CASSLGSGRANEQYF	TGTGCCAGCAGCTTAGGTAGCGGGAGGGCCAACGAGCAGTACTTC
-	TRBV10-2	-	TRBJ1-5	CASSEVYSNQPQHF	TGCGCCAGCAGTGAGGTTTATAGCAATCAGCCCCAGCATTTT
-	TRBV10-3	-	TRBJ2-7	CAIRRLGYEQYF	TGTGCCATCAGACGACTCGGGTACGAGCAGTACTTC
-	TRBV7-6	-	TRBJ1-1	CASSLTGNTEAFF	TGTGCCAGCAGCTTGACAGGGAACACTGAAGCTTTCTTT
-	TRBV7-2	-	TRBJ2-7	CASSPRQGSYEQYF	TGTGCCAGCAGCCCCCGGCAGGGGTCCTACGAGCAGTACTTC
-	TRBV25-1	TRBD1	TRBJ1-6	CASSEGGQGARSPLHF	TGTGCCAGCAGTGAAGGTGGACAGGGGGCTCGTTCACCCCTCCACTTT
-	TRBV19	TRBD2	TRBJ2-3	CASSIGVAGETDTQYF	TGTGCCAGTAGTATCGGAGTAGCGGGAGAGACTGATACGCAGTATTTT
-	TRBV27	TRBD2	TRBJ2-1	CASSFGLVGYNEQFF	TGTGCCAGCAGTTTCGGACTAGTGGGGTACAATGAGCAGTTCTTC
few	TRBV15	TRBD2	TRBJ2-3	CATSSHRRERTDTQYF	TGTGCCACCAGCAGCCACCGGCGGGAGAGGACAGATACGCAGTATTTT
few	TRBV28	TRBD1	TRBJ1-2	CASSSPGGGYTF	TGTGCCAGCAGTTCCCCAGGGGGTGGCTACACCTTC
-	TRBV2	-	TRBJ2-4	CASSEPLTVAKNIQYF	TGTGCCAGCAGTGAACCCCTGACTGTAGCCAAAAACATTCAGTACTTC
few	TRBV4-3	TRBD1	TRBJ1-4	CASSQDRGTGDEKLFF	TGCGCCAGCAGCCAAGATCGAGGGACAGGCGATGAAAAACTGTTTTTT
-	TRBV25-1	-	TRBJ2-1	CASSRISANNEQFF	TGTGCCAGCAGTCGAATTAGCGCAAACAATGAGCAGTTCTTC
few	TRBV19	TRBD1	TRBJ1-2	CASSGDRGGYGYTF	TGTGCCAGTAGTGGCGACAGGGGAGGCTATGGCTACACCTTC
few	TRBV6-1	-	TRBJ1-2	CASSEALWGGYGYTF	TGTGCCAGCAGTGAAGCGCTTTGGGGGGGGTATGGCTACACCTTC
-	TRBV6-6	-	TRBJ1-1	CASTDSRAANTEAFF	TGTGCCAGCACGGACAGTCGGGCAGCAAACACTGAAGCTTTCTTT